The entry below gives a single T cell receptor (beta chain) sequence along with its context. What it binds is unknown. As processed by the authors: There were rare matches between patient CD8+ clones larger than 1% and published virus-specific TCRB sequences. The repertoire was sequenced with immunoSEQ multiplex PCR; TCRdb's copy has only in-frame clones and lacks some. V, J and clone size are taken as reported in that table, and D and trimming were inferred from the DNA itself. The sample yields 3,500 to 4,000 clones, under 85% seen once. The source of the sample is a study of somatic mutations in cytotoxic T cells in rheumatoid arthritis. Overall study findings and caveats: Each of 8 out of 65 patients had a largest CD8+ clone that made up more than 20% of CD8+ cells.

The CDR3 sequence is 21 residues long. From germline, CDR1 is MGHRA and CDR2 YSYEKL. With V trimmed by 5 bases and J by 4 bases, 19 bases remained unmatched. This chain uses TRBV4-1 with TRBJ2-3; 15 nucleotides match TRBD2. This receptor was identified in a man aged 40-55 years with rheumatoid arthritis. The sample comprised CD8+ T cells sorted from blood. The CDR3 reads CASSDRFGLAGGAARSDTQYF. The CDR3 coding sequence is TGCGCCAGCAGCGACAGATTTGGACTAGCGGGAGGGGCGGCAAGGTCAGATACGCAGTATTTT.